Each of the 5 T cell receptor beta chains below was sequenced from the same sample in a study of T cell responses to AZD1222 COVID-19 vaccine. Clones were read by immunoSEQ multiplex PCR, and TCRdb kept only the in-frame ones, dropping some. Here the sample spans 200,000 to 300,000 clones, more than 85% being singletons. The sample in question was peripheral blood, obtained on day 0 of AZD1222 vaccination. The receptors were sampled from an adult in good health.

This clone has a single count. The J gene is TRBJ2-1, the V gene TRBV7-2; 7 bases line up with TRBD2. This CDR3 has 17 amino acids. Germline values: CDR1 SGHTA, CDR2 FQGNSA. V shed 3 bases and J 8 bases; nucleotides not matched to a gene: 16. The CDR3 region is CASSFSIRTSRRDEQFF. CDR3 nucleotides: TGTGCCAGCAGCTTTTCTATCCGGACTAGTAGGCGCGATGAGCAGTTCTTC.

This chain uses TRBV2 with TRBJ2-1; D remains ambiguous. In germline, CDR1 is SNHLY, CDR2 FYNNEI. The CDR3 is 12 residues long. Trimming took off 6 bases at V and 4 bases at J, with 7 bases between the two ends. The CDR3 nucleotides are TGTGCCAGCAGCGAATATTACAATGAGCAGTTCTTC. Translation: CASSEYYNEQFF.

The V call is TRBV3-1 (or the pseudogene TRBV3-2), the J call TRBJ1-1; unclear D gene. Germline loops: CDR1 LGHDT, CDR2 YNNKEL (reference sequence). The CDR3 is 14 residues long. V lost 0 bases to trimming and J lost 0 bases, with 5 bases between them. In nucleotides, the CDR3 is TGTGCCAGCAGCCAAGATACTCTGAACACTGAAGCTTTCTTT. Its translation: CASSQDTLNTEAFF.

The chain recombines TRBV25-1 with TRBJ1-2, with D possibly matching TRBD1 (5 bases). There are 11 residues in the CDR3. Trimming removed 6 bases from V and 8 bases from J, with 10 bases in between. Germline CDR1 reads MGHDK; CDR2 reads SYGVNS. The CDR3 DNA follows: TGTGCCAGCAGGGGAGGGGACGGCTACACCTTC. This gives the protein CASRGGDGYTF.

This chain links TRBV6-5 with TRBJ1-1; 7 bases agree with TRBD1. The germline CDR1 and CDR2 sequences are MNHEY and SVGAGI. The CDR3 runs to 11 residues. V lost 6 bases to trimming and J lost 8 bases; unmatched junction nucleotides: 3. Written as DNA, the CDR3 is TGTGCCAGCAGGACAGGGTCAGAAGCTTTCTTT. It yields the protein CASRTGSEAFF.